This entry features one TCR beta chain sequence. The CDR3 has 11 amino acids. The ends were cut back, 6 bases at V and 4 bases at J, with 6 bases in the middle. CDR1 SGHDN and CDR2 FVKESK come from the germline V gene. The entry originates in a study of blood T cell repertoires in COVID-19. The method was immunoSEQ multiplex PCR; TCRdb's version includes in-frame clones alone and lacks a portion of them. The data hold 330,000 or so clones, with about nine tenths observed a single time. The sequence derives from a man aged 25-45 years with COVID-19, enrolled during active disease. The specimen was peripheral blood. The chain is built from TRBV14 and TRBJ1-1; D gene ambiguous. CDR3 region: CASSTVTEAFF. The CDR3 nucleotides are TGTGCCAGCAGTACAGTCACTGAAGCTTTCTTT.